This is a list of T cell receptor beta chains from one sample in a study of blood T cell repertoires in COVID-19. Produced via immunoSEQ multiplex PCR; TCRdb's table is partial and in-frame only. The sample carries roughly 400,000 clones, around 87% recorded once. Sequencing was carried out using PBMCs or T cells enriched from blood (not recorded which). These receptors all come from a man aged 25-45 years who had recovered from COVID-19. CDR3s include the opening cysteine and the closing phenylalanine or tryptophan. The D gene is left open where the match is weak. Rows may omit the clone size; those that give it use once, few, many or a size class.

D gene	clone size	V gene	J gene	CDR3 protein	CDR3 DNA
-	-	TRBV18	TRBJ1-1	CASSLDFALEAFF	TGTGCCAGCTCCTTAGACTTCGCCCTTGAAGCTTTCTTT
TRBD1	-	TRBV7-9	TRBJ1-5	CASSPRTGDNQPQHF	TGTGCCAGCAGCCCCCGGACAGGAGACAATCAGCCCCAGCATTTT
-	-	TRBV4-1	TRBJ2-7	CASSQVGTGYEQYF	TGCGCCAGCAGCCAAGTAGGTACAGGGTACGAGCAGTACTTC
-	-	TRBV2	TRBJ2-7	CASSGTDYEQYF	TGTGCCAGCTCAGGTACTGACTACGAGCAGTACTTC
-	-	TRBV19	TRBJ2-1	CASSIVQDNEQFF	TGTGCCAGTAGTATAGTTCAGGACAATGAGCAGTTCTTC
-	-	TRBV5-4	TRBJ2-1	CASNPSGDNEQFF	TGTGCCAGCAACCCCTCGGGAGACAATGAGCAGTTCTTC
TRBD1	-	TRBV14	TRBJ1-2	CASSQVRGLPYGYTF	TGTGCCAGCAGCCAAGTCAGGGGGCTCCCCTATGGCTACACCTTC
TRBD2	-	TRBV7-9	TRBJ2-3	CASSEWTSNTDTQYF	TGTGCCAGCAGCGAGTGGACTAGCAACACAGATACGCAGTATTTT
-	-	TRBV28	TRBJ1-1	CASSLRGGGTEAFF	TGTGCCAGCAGTTTACGGGGAGGAGGAACTGAAGCTTTCTTT
TRBD1	-	TRBV5-1	TRBJ2-3	CASSPTGQGPDTQYF	TGCGCCAGCAGCCCCACGGGACAGGGCCCAGATACGCAGTATTTT
TRBD2	-	TRBV14	TRBJ2-7	CASSQGGSLYEQYF	TGTGCCAGCAGCCAGGGCGGGAGCCTCTACGAGCAGTACTTC
TRBD1	-	TRBV5-5	TRBJ2-5	CASSFYPDRVEETQYF	TGTGCCAGCAGCTTTTACCCGGACAGGGTCGAAGAGACCCAGTACTTC
TRBD1	-	TRBV19	TRBJ1-5	CASSIPQGASNQPQHF	TGTGCCAGTAGTATCCCCCAGGGGGCTAGCAATCAGCCCCAGCATTTT
TRBD1	-	TRBV6-6	TRBJ1-5	CASSPPGGRGNQPQHF	TGTGCCAGCAGTCCCCCAGGGGGCAGGGGGAATCAGCCCCAGCATTTT
-	-	TRBV9	TRBJ2-2	CASSVPPGGTGELFF	TGTGCCAGCAGCGTTCCCCCTGGCGGGACCGGGGAGCTGTTTTTT
TRBD2	few	TRBV19	TRBJ2-1	CASTSWQGLAGYEQFF	TGTGCCAGTACTAGCTGGCAGGGACTAGCGGGATATGAGCAGTTCTTC
TRBD2	-	TRBV5-1	TRBJ2-7	CASSTPGLAGFEQYF	TGCGCCAGCAGCACCCCCGGACTAGCGGGATTCGAGCAGTACTTC
-	-	TRBV5-1	TRBJ2-7	CASSLDRQTPSYEQYF	TGCGCCAGCAGCTTGGACCGACAGACGCCCTCCTACGAGCAGTACTTC
TRBD2	-	TRBV3-1/TRBV3-2	TRBJ2-7	CASRGTSGTYEQYF	TGTGCCAGCAGAGGGACTAGCGGGACCTACGAGCAGTACTTC
-	few	TRBV2	TRBJ1-1	CASSTGLSGTEAFF	TGTGCCAGCAGTACGGGACTAAGTGGCACTGAAGCTTTCTTT
TRBD1	-	TRBV18	TRBJ1-1	CASSPRGNRDSEAFF	TGTGCCAGCTCACCTCGAGGGAACCGGGACAGTGAAGCTTTCTTT
-	-	TRBV6-5	TRBJ2-5	CASSYSASAQETQYF	TGTGCCAGCAGTTACTCTGCTAGCGCCCAAGAGACCCAGTACTTC
-	-	TRBV27	TRBJ2-1	CASSFRGPYNEQFF	TGTGCCAGCAGTTTTCGAGGGCCCTACAATGAGCAGTTCTTC
TRBD2	-	TRBV7-2	TRBJ2-2	CASRFSGRNTGELFF	TGTGCCAGCAGATTTAGCGGGAGGAACACCGGGGAGCTGTTTTTT
-	-	TRBV18	TRBJ1-2	CASSLRGDNYGYTF	TGTGCCAGCTCACTTCGGGGTGACAACTATGGCTACACCTTC
TRBD1	-	TRBV7-9	TRBJ2-6	CASSSDREPTLGANVLTF	TGTGCCAGCAGTTCCGACAGGGAACCCACTCTGGGGGCCAACGTCCTGACTTTC
-	-	TRBV2	TRBJ2-7	CASSGSGFYEQYF	TGTGCCAGCAGCGGTTCGGGGTTCTACGAGCAGTACTTC
TRBD1	-	TRBV15	TRBJ2-2	CATRPGQKNTGELFF	TGTGCCACCCGACCGGGACAGAAGAACACCGGGGAGCTGTTTTTT
-	-	TRBV6-6	TRBJ1-5	CASSYGQLNQPQHF	TGTGCCAGCAGTTACGGACAGCTGAATCAGCCCCAGCATTTT
TRBD1	-	TRBV2	TRBJ1-4	CASKGTAEKLFF	TGTGCCAGCAAGGGGACAGCTGAAAAACTGTTTTTT
TRBD1	-	TRBV6-5	TRBJ2-7	CASSYDRDAYEQYF	TGTGCCAGCAGTTATGACAGGGACGCCTACGAGCAGTACTTC
-	-	TRBV18	TRBJ2-1	CASSPLGAGEIEQFF	TGTGCCAGCTCACCATTAGGGGCCGGCGAGATTGAGCAGTTCTTC
TRBD1	-	TRBV7-9	TRBJ1-4	CASSFQGAEEKLFF	TGTGCCAGCAGCTTCCAGGGGGCTGAGGAAAAACTGTTTTTT
TRBD2	-	TRBV7-9	TRBJ2-1	CASSFRLAGGEQFF	TGTGCCAGCAGCTTCAGACTAGCGGGAGGGGAGCAGTTCTTC
-	-	TRBV19	TRBJ2-3	CASTSQGTTDTQYF	TGTGCCAGTACCTCACAGGGGACTACAGATACGCAGTATTTT
TRBD1	once	TRBV2	TRBJ2-7	CASSPTDRVDEQYF	TGTGCCAGCAGCCCTACGGACAGGGTAGACGAGCAGTACTTC
TRBD2	once	TRBV4-1	TRBJ2-7	CASSHETGLAEGYEQYF	TGCGCCAGCAGCCACGAAACCGGACTAGCGGAGGGGTACGAGCAGTACTTC
-	once	TRBV2	TRBJ2-5	CASKYLETQYF	TGTGCCAGCAAATATCTGGAGACCCAGTACTTC
-	-	TRBV27	TRBJ2-7	CASSPNRALSSYEQYF	TGTGCCAGCAGTCCCAACAGGGCACTGAGCTCCTACGAGCAGTACTTC
TRBD2	-	TRBV28	TRBJ2-2	CASRGGGLRELFF	TGTGCCAGCAGGGGCGGGGGATTACGGGAGCTGTTTTTT